These 21 T cell receptor beta chains originate from one sample sequenced in a study of blood T cell repertoires in COVID-19. Using immunoSEQ multiplex PCR, the repertoire was profiled, and TCRdb retains in-frame clones only, with some absent. The sample gives about 120,000 clones, 70% to 80% of which show up once; 2% to 3% is in the top ten. Sample: peripheral blood. The receptors shown here come from a man between 45 and 60 years old with acute or convalescent COVID-19.

This clone has only one observation. The chain recombines TRBV10-2 with TRBJ2-7; TRBD1 aligns across 10 bases. CDR3 length: 15 residues. CDR1 is WSHSY, CDR2 SAAADI, per germline. The trim removed 4 bases at V and 6 bases at J, leaving 9 bases unmatched. CDR3 loop: CASSVFGTGVFEQYF. CDR3 sequence (DNA): TGCGCCAGCAGTGTTTTTGGGACAGGGGTATTCGAGCAGTACTTC.

This chain joins TRBV6-1 and TRBJ1-2; the D is unclear. The V end was cut by 1 base, the J end by 6 bases, with 6 bases between. Germline CDR1 and CDR2: MNHNS and SASEGT. The length of the CDR3 is 12 residues. The CDR3 DNA is TGTGCCAGCAGTGAAGGGAGTGATGGCTACACCTTC. This sequence encodes CASSEGSDGYTF.

The V gene is TRBV29-1, the J gene TRBJ2-1, with 8 bases that match TRBD1. The ends lost 3 bases at V and 8 bases at J; junction bases unmatched: 12. The CDR3 sequence is 15 residues long. Germline-derived CDR1 and CDR2 are SQVTM and ANQGSEA. CDR3 DNA sequence: TGCAGCGTTGAGCTACGTGGGACAGGTTACGATGAGCAGTTCTTC. Residues: CSVELRGTGYDEQFF.

The V call is TRBV6-5, the J call TRBJ1-1; D uncertain. Germline CDR1 is MNHEY and CDR2 is SVGAGI. The CDR3 is 12 residues long. V lost 10 bases and J 1 base, leaving 10 bases between the germline ends. The CDR3 sequence is CATRSANTEAFF. DNA for the CDR3: TGTGCCACGCGGTCGGCGAACACTGAAGCTTTCTTT.

The chain couples TRBV7-9 to TRBJ1-5, with D perhaps matching TRBD1 (6 bases). The V gene lost 5 bases and the J gene lost 4 bases, with 21 bases spanning the gap. The CDR3 contains 17 residues. Germline V CDR1 and CDR2: SEHNR, FQNEAQ (reference sequence). CDR3 loop: CASSASLGGGLNQPQHF. For the CDR3, the DNA is TGTGCCAGCAGCGCTTCGCTAGGGGGGGGCTTGAATCAGCCCCAGCATTTT.

The V and J genes are TRBV15 and TRBJ1-1; possible D gene TRBD1, 5 bases. The CDR3 is 14 amino acids. V lost 4 bases, J lost 5 bases, and 14 bases lay in between. In germline, CDR1 is LNHNV, CDR2 YYDKDF (reference sequence). CDR3 DNA sequence: TGTGCCACCAGCAAGGGACGGGAGTATACTGAAGCTTTCTTT. Translating it yields CATSKGREYTEAFF.

The chain carries TRBV4-2 and TRBJ2-3, with D perhaps matching TRBD1 (5 bases). CDR1 and CDR2 from the germline V gene are LGHNA and YNFKEQ. The CDR3 has 18 residues. V was shortened by 3 bases and J by 0 bases, with 19 bases between the two germline ends. As DNA, the CDR3 is TGTGCCAGCAGCCAGGGGCCTCAGTCAGCCCCTAGCACAGATACGCAGTATTTT. Its translation is CASSQGPQSAPSTDTQYF.

V is TRBV30 and J is TRBJ2-3, with 9 bases that match TRBD2. Per the germline V gene, CDR1 is GTSNPN and CDR2 is SVGIG (reference sequence). J was trimmed by 0 bases and V by 3 bases; bases with no gene match: 13. The length of the CDR3 is 18 residues. The DNA for the CDR3 is TGTGCCTGGAGCGACTGGCGGGGGGGCCAGGGTAGCACAGATACGCAGTATTTT. It codes for CAWSDWRGGQGSTDTQYF.

The chain joins TRBV30 to TRBJ1-1; the match to TRBD1 covers 7 bases. This CDR3 spans 12 amino acids. Trimming removed 0 bases from V and 9 bases from J; junction bases left unmatched: 4. Per the germline V gene, CDR1 is GTSNPN and CDR2 is SVGIG (reference sequence). The CDR3 nucleotides are TGTGCCTGGAGTGTGTCAGGGGGACAAGCTTTCTTT. Translating it yields CAWSVSGGQAFF.

CDR3 loop: CASSPQGLAPTGELFF. DNA for the CDR3: TGCGCCAGCAGCCCGCAGGGACTAGCGCCCACCGGGGAGCTGTTTTTT. The rearrangement uses TRBV5-1 and TRBJ2-2; TRBD2 matches at 10 bases. V lost 4 bases, J lost 4 bases, and 7 bases stayed unmatched. From germline, CDR1 is SGHRS and CDR2 YFSETQ. The CDR3 extends over 16 amino acids. Full variable domain (missing parts from reference TRBV5-1 and TRBJ2-2): KAGVTQTPRYLIKTRGQQVTLSCSPISGHRSVSWYQQTPGQGLQFLFEYFSETQRNKGNFPGRFSGRQFSNSRSEMNVSTLELGDSALYLCASSPQGLAPTGELFFGEGSRLTVL.

The rearrangement uses TRBV6-6 and TRBJ2-7; 11 bases are shared with TRBD2. The length of the CDR3 is 14 residues. V lost 6 bases to trimming and J lost 3 bases; unmatched junction nucleotides: 4. Germline assignment: CDR1 MNHNY and CDR2 SVGAGI (reference sequence). The CDR3 is CASSLSGGDYEQYF. Written as DNA, the CDR3 is TGTGCCAGCAGCCTTAGCGGGGGGGACTACGAGCAGTACTTC.

The J gene is TRBJ1-2, the V gene TRBV29-1; 7 bases fit TRBD1. This CDR3 is built from 13 residues. Trimming took 5 bases from V and 8 from J; bases not matched to a gene: 11. Germline V gene lookup returns CDR1 SQVTM and CDR2 ANQGSEA. The CDR3 nucleotides read TGCAGCGTTCTAGCAGGGAGCAGGGGGGGCTACACCTTC. Encoded protein: CSVLAGSRGGYTF.

This chain uses TRBV15 with TRBJ1-1; TRBD1 might be the D (5 bases). V lost 8 bases and J 0 bases, leaving 10 bases between the germline ends. Germline V gene lookup returns CDR1 LNHNV and CDR2 YYDKDF (reference sequence). The length of the CDR3 is 13 residues. DNA of the CDR3: TGTGCCACCGGTCAGGGAATGAACACTGAAGCTTTCTTT. It yields the protein CATGQGMNTEAFF.

The V call is TRBV4-2, the J call TRBJ2-2, with 10 bases lining up with TRBD1. The V gene end was trimmed by 4 bases and the J gene end by 1 base; junction bases not matched to a gene: 9. CDR1 LGHNA and CDR2 YNFKEQ come from the germline V gene. This CDR3 region has 18 residues. This CDR3 is CASSLTGGGRMNTGELFF. In nucleotides, the CDR3 is TGTGCCAGCAGCCTGACAGGGGGCGGACGAATGAACACCGGGGAGCTGTTTTTT.

The V call is TRBV10-3, the J call TRBJ1-5; weak D call: TRBD1 (5 bases). V lost 6 bases to trimming and J lost 0 bases, with 12 bases between them. From germline, CDR1 is ENHRY and CDR2 SYGVKD. This CDR3 has 15 residues. This CDR3 is CAIRDSPNSNQPQHF. The CDR3 DNA follows: TGTGCCATCAGAGACAGCCCCAATAGCAATCAGCCCCAGCATTTT.

This chain uses TRBV7-9 with TRBJ1-1; D is perhaps TRBD1 (5 bases). Trimming stripped 10 bases from V and 0 bases from J, with 15 bases between. CDR1 and CDR2 (germline): SEHNR, FQNEAQ (reference sequence). The length of the CDR3 is 14 residues. The DNA for the CDR3 is TGTGCCACAGCCTCCGGGGGTATGAACACTGAAGCTTTCTTT. This codes for CATASGGMNTEAFF.

This clone was observed once. V gene TRBV10-3 combines with J gene TRBJ2-5, with 9 positions matching TRBD1. V dropped 5 bases and J dropped 1; count of bases not matched to a gene: 2. Germline loops: CDR1 ENHRY, CDR2 SYGVKD. This CDR3 is built from 14 residues. CDR3 sequence (DNA): TGTGCCATCAGTTGGACAGGGGCCCAAGAGACCCAGTACTTC. The encoded protein is CAISWTGAQETQYF.

The DNA of the CDR3 is TGTGCCAGCAGCCCGGGTGTGACAGATACGCAGTATTTT. Protein product: CASSPGVTDTQYF. The chain recombines TRBV13 with TRBJ2-3, with D unclear. Per germline, CDR1 PRHDT and CDR2 FYEKMQ (reference sequence). The CDR3 extends over 13 amino acids. Trimming cost V 5 bases and J 3 bases, with 9 bases left between them.

This clone was seen more than once but under ten times. The rearrangement links TRBV3-1 (or the pseudogene TRBV3-2) to TRBJ2-7, with D possibly TRBD1 on 6 matching bases. The CDR3 loop spans 15 amino acids. From germline, CDR1 is LGHDT and CDR2 YNNKEL (reference sequence). The V end was cut by 5 bases, the J end by 6 bases, with 20 bases between. The CDR3 nucleotides read TGTGCCAGCAGCTTGGTCACGGCAGGGGAAGGCGAGCAGTACTTC. This encodes CASSLVTAGEGEQYF.

This clone was seen a single time. The chain joins TRBV5-1 to TRBJ2-5, with TRBD1 as a possible D gene (5 bases). Germline lookup yields CDR1 SGHRS and CDR2 YFSETQ. V shed 0 bases and J shed 3 bases, with 18 bases lying between them. The CDR3 is made up of 17 amino acids. The CDR3 here is CASSLVGADGYEETQYF. Here the CDR3 DNA reads TGCGCCAGCAGCTTGGTTGGGGCTGACGGGTACGAAGAGACCCAGTACTTC.

V usage is TRBV20-1 and J usage is TRBJ2-7; 11 bases line up with TRBD2. CDR1 and CDR2 (germline): DFQATT, SNEGSKA (reference sequence). The J segment lost 0 bases and the V segment lost 3 bases, leaving 10 bases of the junction unmatched. The CDR3 is 17 amino acids. CDR3 region: CSASLAGGRRSSYEQYF. CDR3 nucleotide sequence: TGCAGTGCTAGTCTAGCGGGAGGACGAAGGAGCTCCTACGAGCAGTACTTC.